The clone carrying this TCR beta chain was counted a few times. Its antigen is unknown. This CDR3 has 13 amino acids. Per germline, CDR1 GTSNPN and CDR2 SVGIG (reference sequence). After removal of 3 bases from V and 9 bases from J, the junction contained 4 bases not matched to a gene. The data were taken from a study of response to subunit inactivated influenza vaccine. Findings and limits, study-wide: The study's authors posited that every seasonal influenza vaccination enlists few new T cells.

From the RT-PCR reads, TCRdb called clonotypes with MiXCR, one entry per CDR3 protein. The repertoire consists of around 490,000 distinct CDR3 sequences, with approximately 7.7% occurring once and the leading ten covering under 15%. The chain is built from TRBV30 and TRBJ2-1, with 11 bases lining up with TRBD2. The specimen comprised PBMCs from blood, sampled around 25 months after vaccination. The clonotype comes from a man in his fifties or sixties who received an inactivated influenza vaccine. The CDR3 DNA follows: TGTGCCTGGAGGGGACTAGCGGTGGGTGAGCAGTTCTTC. This translates into CAWRGLAVGEQFF.